This T cell receptor beta chain emerged from a study of long-term antiretroviral therapy in people with HIV. Without exception, participants with HIV were treated in the United States. Broader study findings: Clonal expansions arising prior to ART prevailed in the repertoire at every time point.

Run at survey level, the immunoSEQ assay was version v3.0. Measured with immunoSEQ multiplex PCR; TCRdb has only the in-frame clones, and not every one. Of tens of thousands of clones listed, roughly 94% are singletons. With 0 bases removed from V and 2 bases from J, the gap between germline ends came to 14 bases. The germline gives CDR1 GTSNPN, CDR2 SVGIG (reference sequence). The CDR3 covers 15 residues. A note on this clone: The target antigen is unknown.

The source material was unsorted PBMCs, sampled 5.3 years after starting antiretroviral therapy. The sequence came from a middle-aged man with HIV. The chain links TRBV30 to TRBJ2-7; D is undetermined. The CDR3 bases are TGTGCCTGGAGTGTACCGGATCCAGGCCCCTACGAGCAGTACTTC. Its translation is CAWSVPDPGPYEQYF.